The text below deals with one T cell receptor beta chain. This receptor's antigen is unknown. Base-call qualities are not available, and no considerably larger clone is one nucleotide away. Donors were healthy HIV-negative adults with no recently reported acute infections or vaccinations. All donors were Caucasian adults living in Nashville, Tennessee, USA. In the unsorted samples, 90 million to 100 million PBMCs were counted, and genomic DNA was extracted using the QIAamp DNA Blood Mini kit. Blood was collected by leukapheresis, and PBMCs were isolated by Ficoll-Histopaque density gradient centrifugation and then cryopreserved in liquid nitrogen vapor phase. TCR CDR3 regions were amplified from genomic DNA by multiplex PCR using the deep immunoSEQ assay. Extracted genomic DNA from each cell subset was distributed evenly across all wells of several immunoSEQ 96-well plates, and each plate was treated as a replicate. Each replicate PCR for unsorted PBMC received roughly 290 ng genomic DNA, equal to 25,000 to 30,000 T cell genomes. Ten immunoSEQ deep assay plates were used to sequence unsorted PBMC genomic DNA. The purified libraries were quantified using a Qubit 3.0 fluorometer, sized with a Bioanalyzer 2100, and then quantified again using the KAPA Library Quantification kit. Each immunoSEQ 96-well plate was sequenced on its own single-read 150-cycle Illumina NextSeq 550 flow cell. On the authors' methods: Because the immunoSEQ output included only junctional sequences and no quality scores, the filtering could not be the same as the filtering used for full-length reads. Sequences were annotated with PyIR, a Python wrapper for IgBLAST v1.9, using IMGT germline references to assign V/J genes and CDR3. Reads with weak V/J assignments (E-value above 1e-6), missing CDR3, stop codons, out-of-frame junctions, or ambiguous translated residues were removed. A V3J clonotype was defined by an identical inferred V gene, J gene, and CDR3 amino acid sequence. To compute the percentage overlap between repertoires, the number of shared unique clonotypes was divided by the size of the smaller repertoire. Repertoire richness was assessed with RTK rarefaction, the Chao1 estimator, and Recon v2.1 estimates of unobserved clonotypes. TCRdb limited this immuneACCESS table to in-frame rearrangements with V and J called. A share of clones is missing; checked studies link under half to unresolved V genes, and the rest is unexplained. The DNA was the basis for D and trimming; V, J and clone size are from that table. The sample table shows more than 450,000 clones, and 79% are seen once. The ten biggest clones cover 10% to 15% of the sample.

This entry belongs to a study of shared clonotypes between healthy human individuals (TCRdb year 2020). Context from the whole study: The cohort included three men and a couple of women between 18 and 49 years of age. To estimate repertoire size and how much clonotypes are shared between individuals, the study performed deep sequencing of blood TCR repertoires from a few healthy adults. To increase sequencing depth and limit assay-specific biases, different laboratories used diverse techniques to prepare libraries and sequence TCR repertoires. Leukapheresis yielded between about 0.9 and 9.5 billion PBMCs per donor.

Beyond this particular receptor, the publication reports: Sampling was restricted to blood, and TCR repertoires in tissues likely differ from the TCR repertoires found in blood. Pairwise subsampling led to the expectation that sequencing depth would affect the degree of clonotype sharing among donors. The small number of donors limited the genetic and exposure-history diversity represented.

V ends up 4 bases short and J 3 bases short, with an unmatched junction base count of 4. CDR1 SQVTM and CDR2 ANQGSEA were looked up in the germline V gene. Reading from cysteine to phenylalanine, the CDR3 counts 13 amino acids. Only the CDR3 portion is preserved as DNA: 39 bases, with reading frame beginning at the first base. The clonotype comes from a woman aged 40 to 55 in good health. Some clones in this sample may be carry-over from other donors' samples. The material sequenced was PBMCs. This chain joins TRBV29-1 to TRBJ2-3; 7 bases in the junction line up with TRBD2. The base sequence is TGCAGCGTTGTTATCGGGGGGACAGATACGCAGTATTTT. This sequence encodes CSVVIGGTDTQYF.